The clone carrying this T cell receptor beta chain came up a few times. These data come from a study of early T cells in non-severe SARS-CoV-2 infection. Study information: It was bulk RNA from unsorted whole blood that was sequenced, and the chains were unpaired.

The CDR3 sequence is 14 residues long. V was trimmed by 5 bases and J by 2 bases, leaving 12 bases between them. Germline V gene lookup returns CDR1 SNHLY and CDR2 FYNNEI. In TCRdb, the 5' RACE reads were re-called with MiXCR into one record per CDR3 protein. The sample consists of approximately 69,000 distinct CDR3 sequences, roughly 9.5% of them appearing once. This receptor was obtained from an adult who was a healthcare worker with PCR-confirmed SARS-CoV-2 infection or an uninfected control (not recorded which). The sequencing sample was made of whole blood. This rearrangement joins TRBV2 to TRBJ1-2; TRBD1 is a possible D gene (5 bases). CDR3 in amino acids: CASSWRGKNYGYTF. Here the CDR3 DNA reads TGTGCCAGCAGTTGGAGGGGTAAGAACTATGGCTACACCTTC.